This T cell receptor (beta chain) was recorded in a study of shared clonotypes between healthy human individuals. Study results and caveats: For naive CD4 cells, 4% to 6% of clonotypes were shared across a few donors. Non-shared clonotypes displayed generation probabilities falling below those of clonotypes present in all four donors. Since donors were few, the genetic and exposure-history diversity represented was limited. Richness estimates generally favored naive over memory subsets.

This clone was detected once. Its antigen is as yet unknown. Assay used: immunoSEQ multiplex PCR; TCRdb lists only in-frame clones, some missing. This table has some 2,500,000 clones, approximately 93% appearing once. V was cut by 7 bases and J by 4 bases, with 14 bases left in between. CDR1 and CDR2 from the germline V gene are MNHNY and SVGAGI (reference sequence). There are 13 residues in the CDR3. Input material: naive CD4+ T cells from PBMCs. Subset noted: CD45RA+ positively selected. V gene TRBV6-6 combines with J gene TRBJ2-7, with D perhaps TRBD2 (5 bases). This receptor was obtained from a man between 18 and 35 years old in good health. Some clones in this sample may be carry-over from other donors' samples. The CDR3 DNA sequence: TGTGCCAGCACTACCCGGGGAAGGTACGAGCAGTACTTC. Its translation is CASTTRGRYEQYF.